This note documents a single T cell receptor (beta chain) sequence. Other DNA sequences from this sample encode an identical CDR3 as well. This sample was included in a study of T cell repertoires in ileal Crohn's disease. The protocol was immunoSEQ multiplex PCR, while the TCRdb copy is restricted to in-frame clones and leaves out a portion. The sample has roughly 18,000 clones, less than 90% seen once. V lost 4 bases and J lost 4, with 5 bases in between. Germline lookup yields CDR1 SGHTA and CDR2 FQGNSA. The CDR3 loop spans 11 amino acids. The gene calls are TRBV7-2 and TRBJ2-7; no reliable D call. This clonotype was sampled from an adult with Crohn's disease. The sample was ileal tissue. CDR3 in amino acids: CASSSYYEQYF. The CDR3 DNA sequence: TGTGCCAGCAGCTCTTATTACGAGCAGTACTTC.